This T cell receptor (beta chain) stems from a study of blood T cell repertoires in COVID-19. Study background: Whether acute or convalescent, the COVID-19 samples came from the United States, Italy and Spain. PBMCs, B-cell-depleted T cells, or T cells were the source of the cDNA or gDNA that made up the material.

Only in-frame clones appear in the TCRdb table, and some are missing; sequencing was by immunoSEQ multiplex PCR. The table lists under 200,000 clones, more than 65% of them singletons. Adults between roughly 18 and 89 years of age took part from about two dozen US areas. Cohort 3 donors counted as recovered after two negative PCRs, clearance, or resolved symptoms. V gave up 0 bases and J gave up 5 bases; unmatched junction bases: 1. CDR3 length equals 14 residues. Germline V gene lookup returns CDR1 SGHRS and CDR2 YFSETQ. Sequenced input: PBMCs or T cells enriched from blood (not recorded which). The chain has TRBV5-1 and TRBJ2-7; TRBD2 matches 11 bases. The clonotype comes from a man aged 60 to 75 who had recovered from COVID-19. CDR3 residues: CASSLELAGDEQYF. Written as DNA, the CDR3 is TGCGCCAGCAGCTTGGAACTAGCGGGAGACGAGCAGTACTTC.